These T cell receptor beta chains were read from a single sample in a study of Ad26.COV2.S vaccination and SARS-CoV-2 variants. TCRdb keeps only in-frame clones here, not all; method: immunoSEQ multiplex PCR. The data hold about 370,000 clones, with 75% to 90% observed a single time. Sequencing was performed on peripheral blood, taken in a trial of Ad26.COV2.S vaccine versus placebo. All receptors come from a person aged 18-60 years who received the Ad26.COV2.S COVID-19 vaccine or a placebo. CDR3s include the opening cysteine and the closing phenylalanine or tryptophan. A D gene is named only where the DNA matches it firmly. Clone size is shown for a subset of rows, as once, few, many or a class of expanded clone.

d_gene: .
v_gene: TRBV7-2
abundance: .
j_gene: TRBJ2-7
CDR3nt: TGTGCCAGCAGCTTAGGGCTAGCCCGTTCCTACGAGCAGTACTTC
CDR3aa: CASSLGLARSYEQYF

d_gene: .
v_gene: TRBV5-4
abundance: .
j_gene: TRBJ2-3
CDR3nt: TGTGCCAGCAGCCCCACTGCCGGGTTAGATACGCAGTATTTT
CDR3aa: CASSPTAGLDTQYF

d_gene: TRBD2
v_gene: TRBV6-2/TRBV6-3
abundance: once
j_gene: TRBJ2-7
CDR3nt: TGTGCCAGCAGCCGACTAGCGGGAGGGTACGAGCAGTACTTC
CDR3aa: CASSRLAGGYEQYF

d_gene: .
v_gene: TRBV5-4
abundance: .
j_gene: TRBJ2-6
CDR3nt: TGTGCCAGCAGCCCCCAGGGGGCCAACGTCCTGACTTTC
CDR3aa: CASSPQGANVLTF

d_gene: .
v_gene: TRBV30
abundance: .
j_gene: TRBJ1-6
CDR3nt: TGTGCCTGGAGTGTACAGGACAATTCACCCCTCCACTTT
CDR3aa: CAWSVQDNSPLHF

d_gene: .
v_gene: TRBV12-5
abundance: .
j_gene: TRBJ2-7
CDR3nt: TGTGCTAGTGGTTTCATCGGGGGATCTCTAACCTACGAGCAGTACTTC
CDR3aa: CASGFIGGSLTYEQYF

d_gene: TRBD1
v_gene: TRBV5-1
abundance: .
j_gene: TRBJ1-5
CDR3nt: TGCGCCAGCAGGACAGGGCCCCTTAGCAATCAGCCCCAGCATTTT
CDR3aa: CASRTGPLSNQPQHF

d_gene: .
v_gene: TRBV3-1/TRBV3-2
abundance: few
j_gene: TRBJ2-7
CDR3nt: TGTGCCAGCAGCCAAGTGGAAGACGAGCAGTACTTC
CDR3aa: CASSQVEDEQYF

d_gene: TRBD2
v_gene: TRBV9
abundance: .
j_gene: TRBJ2-7
CDR3nt: TGTGCCAGCAGCGCGGACCTAGCGGGCGAGCAGTACTTC
CDR3aa: CASSADLAGEQYF

d_gene: .
v_gene: TRBV5-6
abundance: .
j_gene: TRBJ2-7
CDR3nt: TGTGCCAGCAGCTTTTTTGGGACTCCGAACGAGCAGTACTTC
CDR3aa: CASSFFGTPNEQYF

d_gene: TRBD2
v_gene: TRBV6-2/TRBV6-3
abundance: once
j_gene: TRBJ2-1
CDR3nt: TGTGCCAGCAGTTCGAAACATGGCGGTAGCGGGAGTGAGCAGTTCTTC
CDR3aa: CASSSKHGGSGSEQFF

d_gene: .
v_gene: TRBV7-3
abundance: few
j_gene: TRBJ1-1
CDR3nt: TGTGCCAGCAGCTTCGGACAAGACACTGAAGCTTTCTTT
CDR3aa: CASSFGQDTEAFF

d_gene: .
v_gene: TRBV28
abundance: .
j_gene: TRBJ2-7
CDR3nt: TGTGCCAGCAGTTTATCTATGGCGCCCCCGTACTCCTACGAGCAGTACTTC
CDR3aa: CASSLSMAPPYSYEQYF

d_gene: .
v_gene: TRBV11-1
abundance: .
j_gene: TRBJ2-7
CDR3nt: TGTGCCAGCAGCTTCTCTAGCTACGAGCAGTACTTC
CDR3aa: CASSFSSYEQYF

d_gene: TRBD2
v_gene: TRBV29-1
abundance: once
j_gene: TRBJ2-1
CDR3nt: TGCAGCGTTGGTTGGGCTAGCGGGAGCGATGAGCAGTTCTTC
CDR3aa: CSVGWASGSDEQFF

d_gene: TRBD1
v_gene: TRBV29-1
abundance: .
j_gene: TRBJ2-1
CDR3nt: TGCAGCGTTGGGGACAGGGTCAATGAGCAGTTCTTC
CDR3aa: CSVGDRVNEQFF

d_gene: .
v_gene: TRBV6-1
abundance: .
j_gene: TRBJ2-2
CDR3nt: TGTGCCAGCAGCCGGACCCCATCCGGCACCGGGGAGCTGTTTTTT
CDR3aa: CASSRTPSGTGELFF

d_gene: .
v_gene: TRBV19
abundance: .
j_gene: TRBJ2-1
CDR3nt: TGTGCCAGTAGTATAGGGACGATCTACAATGAGCAGTTCTTC
CDR3aa: CASSIGTIYNEQFF

d_gene: .
v_gene: TRBV5-6
abundance: .
j_gene: TRBJ1-3
CDR3nt: TGTGCCAGCAGCTGGGGACCCGGGGAAGGAAACACCATATATTTT
CDR3aa: CASSWGPGEGNTIYF

d_gene: .
v_gene: TRBV6-1
abundance: .
j_gene: TRBJ2-1
CDR3nt: TGTGCCAGCAGTGAAGTCCGAGACAGGACTGGGCAGTTCTTC
CDR3aa: CASSEVRDRTGQFF

d_gene: .
v_gene: TRBV7-3
abundance: few
j_gene: TRBJ2-1
CDR3nt: TGTGCCAGCAGCTTGGATCCCCTAGGGAATGAGCAGTTCTTC
CDR3aa: CASSLDPLGNEQFF

d_gene: TRBD1
v_gene: TRBV6-6
abundance: few
j_gene: TRBJ2-3
CDR3nt: TGTGCCAGCAAGGACAGGGGTCGCCCAGATACGCAGTATTTT
CDR3aa: CASKDRGRPDTQYF

d_gene: TRBD1
v_gene: TRBV9
abundance: .
j_gene: TRBJ1-4
CDR3nt: TGTGCCAGCAGCGGGACAGGGGAAGATGAAAAACTGTTTTTT
CDR3aa: CASSGTGEDEKLFF

d_gene: .
v_gene: TRBV30
abundance: .
j_gene: TRBJ1-1
CDR3nt: TGTGCCTGCGGACGCGTTCTAATGAACACTGAAGCTTTCTTT
CDR3aa: CACGRVLMNTEAFF

d_gene: .
v_gene: TRBV24-1
abundance: .
j_gene: TRBJ2-7
CDR3nt: TGTGCCACCAGTGAACGACACGAGCAGTACTTC
CDR3aa: CATSERHEQYF

d_gene: TRBD1
v_gene: TRBV7-8
abundance: .
j_gene: TRBJ1-4
CDR3nt: TGTGCCAGCAGCCCCAGACAGGGAGGCGGTGAAAAACTGTTTTTT
CDR3aa: CASSPRQGGGEKLFF

d_gene: TRBD1
v_gene: TRBV6-2/TRBV6-3
abundance: .
j_gene: TRBJ2-7
CDR3nt: TGTGCCAGCAGTTACTCACCGGACAGGGTATACGAGCAGTACTTC
CDR3aa: CASSYSPDRVYEQYF

d_gene: .
v_gene: TRBV18
abundance: .
j_gene: TRBJ2-2
CDR3nt: TGTGCCAGCTCACCGTCGGAATCCGGGGAGCTGTTTTTT
CDR3aa: CASSPSESGELFF

d_gene: .
v_gene: TRBV19
abundance: .
j_gene: TRBJ1-2
CDR3nt: TGTGCCAGTAGTGTAGACACCAACTATGGCTACACCTTC
CDR3aa: CASSVDTNYGYTF

d_gene: .
v_gene: TRBV15
abundance: .
j_gene: TRBJ1-2
CDR3nt: TGTGCCACCAGCAGAGATCGCCCTCGGGGTCCCCAGGAGAGGGGGTGGACCTTC
CDR3aa: CATSRDRPRGPQERGWTF

d_gene: .
v_gene: TRBV5-8
abundance: .
j_gene: TRBJ1-4
CDR3nt: TGTGCCAGCAGCTTTGGTCAGGGGAGTAATGAAAAACTGTTTTTT
CDR3aa: CASSFGQGSNEKLFF

d_gene: .
v_gene: TRBV6-5
abundance: .
j_gene: TRBJ2-5
CDR3nt: TGTGCCAGCAGTTACGGGGGTCAAGAGACCCAGTACTTC
CDR3aa: CASSYGGQETQYF

d_gene: .
v_gene: TRBV11-2
abundance: .
j_gene: TRBJ2-2
CDR3nt: TGTGCCAGCAGCAGACCGGAGACCACCGGGGAGCTGTTTTTT
CDR3aa: CASSRPETTGELFF

d_gene: TRBD1
v_gene: TRBV9
abundance: .
j_gene: TRBJ1-4
CDR3nt: TGTGCCAGCAGCGCAGGGGGACAGGGGGACGAAAAACTGTTTTTT
CDR3aa: CASSAGGQGDEKLFF

d_gene: .
v_gene: TRBV2
abundance: .
j_gene: TRBJ2-5
CDR3nt: TGTGCCAGCAGTGAAGAAGGAGGACACCGTGGGGAGACCCAGTACTTC
CDR3aa: CASSEEGGHRGETQYF

d_gene: .
v_gene: TRBV30
abundance: .
j_gene: TRBJ2-1
CDR3nt: TGTGCCTGGAGGTTAGCTAACAATGAGCAGTTCTTC
CDR3aa: CAWRLANNEQFF

d_gene: .
v_gene: TRBV20-1
abundance: once
j_gene: TRBJ2-1
CDR3nt: TGCAGTGCTAGTTCGGGTAGCGTCTCCTACAATGAGCAGTTCTTC
CDR3aa: CSASSGSVSYNEQFF

d_gene: .
v_gene: TRBV28
abundance: .
j_gene: TRBJ2-7
CDR3nt: TGTGCCAGCAGGGAAGGGGGGTACGAGCAGTACTTC
CDR3aa: CASREGGYEQYF

d_gene: .
v_gene: TRBV5-1
abundance: .
j_gene: TRBJ2-5
CDR3nt: TGCGCCAGCAGCTTAGGAGCAGTCCAAGAGACCCAGTACTTC
CDR3aa: CASSLGAVQETQYF

d_gene: .
v_gene: TRBV5-1
abundance: .
j_gene: TRBJ2-5
CDR3nt: TGCGCCAGCAGCTTGGGGAGTTCCCAAGAGACCCAGTACTTC
CDR3aa: CASSLGSSQETQYF

d_gene: .
v_gene: TRBV7-9
abundance: .
j_gene: TRBJ2-4
CDR3nt: TGTGCCAGCAGCTTAACACCTAGTTCGGAAGCCAAAAACATTCAGTACTTC
CDR3aa: CASSLTPSSEAKNIQYF

d_gene: .
v_gene: TRBV5-1
abundance: .
j_gene: TRBJ2-3
CDR3nt: TGCGCCAGCAGCTTCAGGGCGGTCTTCACAGATACGCAGTATTTT
CDR3aa: CASSFRAVFTDTQYF

d_gene: .
v_gene: TRBV11-3
abundance: once
j_gene: TRBJ2-1
CDR3nt: TGTGCCAGCAGCAAAAGGTCGGGGACGAGCTCCTACAATGAGCAGTTCTTC
CDR3aa: CASSKRSGTSSYNEQFF

d_gene: TRBD2
v_gene: TRBV10-3
abundance: .
j_gene: TRBJ2-3
CDR3nt: TGTGCCATCAGAGCTAGCGGAGAGCGGGATACGCAGTATTTT
CDR3aa: CAIRASGERDTQYF

d_gene: TRBD1
v_gene: TRBV19
abundance: .
j_gene: TRBJ2-7
CDR3nt: TGTGCCAGCAGTGACACAGGGGGCTACGAGCAGTACTTC
CDR3aa: CASSDTGGYEQYF

d_gene: .
v_gene: TRBV5-4
abundance: .
j_gene: TRBJ2-6
CDR3nt: TGTGCCAGCAGCTCGCCCCCAGGCAGGGGAGGAGGAGGGGCCAACGTCCTGACTTTC
CDR3aa: CASSSPPGRGGGGANVLTF

d_gene: TRBD1
v_gene: TRBV19
abundance: once
j_gene: TRBJ2-3
CDR3nt: TGTGCCAGTAGTGAGGCCGGGACAGGGGTAACAGATACGCAGTATTTT
CDR3aa: CASSEAGTGVTDTQYF

d_gene: TRBD1
v_gene: TRBV5-4
abundance: once
j_gene: TRBJ2-7
CDR3nt: TGTGCCAGCAGCTTGGGGGGGTTCGGACAGGATGGGCAGTACTTC
CDR3aa: CASSLGGFGQDGQYF

d_gene: .
v_gene: TRBV5-4
abundance: .
j_gene: TRBJ2-7
CDR3nt: TGTGCCAGCAGCTTGGACACAGGGATTGGCTACGAGCAGTACTTC
CDR3aa: CASSLDTGIGYEQYF

d_gene: .
v_gene: TRBV7-9
abundance: .
j_gene: TRBJ2-1
CDR3nt: TGTGCCAGCAGCTTAGTGGCAGGGCGTGAGCAGTTCTTC
CDR3aa: CASSLVAGREQFF

d_gene: .
v_gene: TRBV21-1
abundance: .
j_gene: TRBJ2-7
CDR3nt: TGTGCCAGCAGCACCGGGACTATCCTTCTTGGGGAGCAGTACTTC
CDR3aa: CASSTGTILLGEQYF

d_gene: .
v_gene: TRBV7-9
abundance: few
j_gene: TRBJ2-7
CDR3nt: TGTGCCAGCAGCTTCACCCAGCCTGCCTACGAGCAGTACTTC
CDR3aa: CASSFTQPAYEQYF

d_gene: .
v_gene: TRBV5-4
abundance: .
j_gene: TRBJ1-1
CDR3nt: TGTGCCAGCAGCTTGGAGCCAGGGAAAGCGATGAACACTGAAGCTTTCTTT
CDR3aa: CASSLEPGKAMNTEAFF

d_gene: .
v_gene: TRBV20-1
abundance: .
j_gene: TRBJ2-5
CDR3nt: TGCAGTGCTAGCCGGAGGGAGACCCAGTACTTC
CDR3aa: CSASRRETQYF

d_gene: .
v_gene: TRBV11-2
abundance: .
j_gene: TRBJ2-3
CDR3nt: TGTGCCAGCAGCTTTCGGATTGGGGGCAACACAGATACGCAGTATTTT
CDR3aa: CASSFRIGGNTDTQYF

d_gene: TRBD2
v_gene: TRBV2
abundance: .
j_gene: TRBJ2-3
CDR3nt: TGTGCCAGCAGTGACACGACTAGCGGGGCCGATACGCAGTATTTT
CDR3aa: CASSDTTSGADTQYF

d_gene: .
v_gene: TRBV11-2
abundance: .
j_gene: TRBJ2-5
CDR3nt: TGTGCCAGCAGCTTAGGGACCGTCGAGTGGGAGACCCAGTACTTC
CDR3aa: CASSLGTVEWETQYF

d_gene: .
v_gene: TRBV12-3/TRBV12-4
abundance: .
j_gene: TRBJ2-7
CDR3nt: TGTGCCAGCAGTTCGGGTGCTTCCTACGAGCAGTACTTC
CDR3aa: CASSSGASYEQYF